Listed here is a single TCR beta chain. This record comes from a study of blood T cell repertoires in COVID-19. Study-level background: Samples representing acute and convalescent COVID-19 were sourced from the United States, Italy and Spain. PBMCs, B-cell-depleted T cells, or T cells provided the cDNA or gDNA that made up the material.

From germline, CDR1 is SGHRS and CDR2 YFSETQ. J lost 2 bases, V lost 0 bases, and 2 bases had no gene match. The CDR3 extends over 15 amino acids. Using immunoSEQ multiplex PCR, the repertoire was profiled, and TCRdb retains in-frame clones only, with some absent. The sample shows roughly 130,000 clones, about 80% of them seen only once. The specimen sequenced was peripheral blood. This receptor was obtained from a woman aged 45-65 years with acute or convalescent COVID-19. This sequence joins TRBV5-1 and TRBJ1-5; 7 positions match TRBD1. Here the CDR3 reads CASSLGDSRNQPQHF. In nucleotides, the CDR3 is TGCGCCAGCAGCTTGGGGGACAGCCGCAATCAGCCCCAGCATTTT.